This T cell receptor (beta chain) was recorded in a study of glioma-infiltrating T cells. Study conclusions and caveats: Only very few CDR3 sequences appeared in both tissue and blood. Non-neoplastic patients had below-expected tissue-blood divergence, while all gliomas exceeded expectation.

Per the germline V gene, CDR1 is SGHVS and CDR2 is FNYEAQ. The length of the CDR3 is 13 residues. Germline trimming cut 5 bases from V and 9 bases from J; bases unmatched to any gene: 6. This clonotype was seen ten or more times. Its antigen is as yet unknown. The iRepertoire nested amplicon-rescue multiplex PCR amplified TCR alpha and beta CDR3s from RNA. Tissue mRNA or PBMC total RNA, roughly 100-400 ng, went into one-step reverse transcription and amplification. TCRdb redid the calling of the multiplex PCR reads with MiXCR, one entry per CDR3 protein. Among 93,000 or so distinct CDR3 sequences, approximately 28% were seen once, and the ten largest hold 40% to 45%.

Specimen: glioma tissue, nonneoplastic brain tissue, or PBMCs (not recorded which). This clonotype was sampled from a human donor with low-grade glioma or glioblastoma, undergoing nonglioma brain surgery, or in good health (not recorded which). The rearrangement uses TRBV7-6 and TRBJ2-1; 8 bases agree with TRBD2. CDR3 DNA sequence: TGTGCCAGCAGCCGCCGGGAGGGGGGTGAGCAGTTCTTC. Protein sequence: CASSRREGGEQFF. Supplemented by reference TRBV7-6 and TRBJ2-1, the full variable domain reads GAGVSQSPRYKVTKRGQDVALRCDPISGHVSLYWYRQALGQGPEFLTYFNYEAQQDKSGLPNDRFSAERPEGSISTLTIQRTEQRDSAMYRCASSRREGGEQFFGPGTRLTVL.